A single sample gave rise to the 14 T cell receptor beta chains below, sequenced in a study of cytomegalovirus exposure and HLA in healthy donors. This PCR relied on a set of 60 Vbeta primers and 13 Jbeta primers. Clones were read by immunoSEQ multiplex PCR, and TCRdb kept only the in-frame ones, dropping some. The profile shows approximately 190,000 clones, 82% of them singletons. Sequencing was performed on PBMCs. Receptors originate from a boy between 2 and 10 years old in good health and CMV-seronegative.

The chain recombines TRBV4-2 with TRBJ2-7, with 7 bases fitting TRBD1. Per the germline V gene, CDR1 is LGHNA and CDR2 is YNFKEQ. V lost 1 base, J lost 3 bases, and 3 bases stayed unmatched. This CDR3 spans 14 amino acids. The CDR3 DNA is TGTGCCAGCAGCCAAGGACAGGGCGACTACGAGCAGTACTTC. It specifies CASSQGQGDYEQYF.

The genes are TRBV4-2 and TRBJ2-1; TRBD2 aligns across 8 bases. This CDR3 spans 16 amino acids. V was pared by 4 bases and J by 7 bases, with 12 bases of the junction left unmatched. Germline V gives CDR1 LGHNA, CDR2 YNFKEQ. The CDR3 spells CASSPPGERGNNEQFF. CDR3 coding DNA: TGTGCCAGCAGCCCTCCAGGGGAGCGGGGGAATAATGAGCAGTTCTTC.

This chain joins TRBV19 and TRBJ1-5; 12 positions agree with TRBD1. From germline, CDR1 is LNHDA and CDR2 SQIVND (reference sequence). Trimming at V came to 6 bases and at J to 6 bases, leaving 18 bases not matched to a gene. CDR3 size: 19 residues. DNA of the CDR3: TGTGCCAGTAGCTGGTTGCTTGGGACAGGGGGCTCGTCGGTTCAGCCCCAGCATTTT. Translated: CASSWLLGTGGSSVQPQHF.

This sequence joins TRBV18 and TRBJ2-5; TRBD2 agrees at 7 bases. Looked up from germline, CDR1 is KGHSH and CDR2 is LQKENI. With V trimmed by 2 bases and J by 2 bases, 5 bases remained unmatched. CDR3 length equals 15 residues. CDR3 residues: CASSPGTIFQETQYF. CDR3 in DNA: TGTGCCAGCTCACCAGGGACTATTTTTCAAGAGACCCAGTACTTC.

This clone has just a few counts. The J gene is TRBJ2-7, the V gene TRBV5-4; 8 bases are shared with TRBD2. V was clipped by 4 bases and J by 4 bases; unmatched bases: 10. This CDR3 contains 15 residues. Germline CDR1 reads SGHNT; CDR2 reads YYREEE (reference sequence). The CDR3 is CASSPWGGGIYEQYF. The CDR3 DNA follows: TGTGCCAGCAGCCCCTGGGGCGGGGGGATTTACGAGCAGTACTTC.

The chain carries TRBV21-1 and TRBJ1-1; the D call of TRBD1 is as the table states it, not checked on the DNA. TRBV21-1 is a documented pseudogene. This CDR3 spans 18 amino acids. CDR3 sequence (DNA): TGTGCCAGCAGCAAAGAAATTGGGCAGGGAAATATGAACACTGAAGCTTTCTTT. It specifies CASSKEIGQGNMNTEAFF.

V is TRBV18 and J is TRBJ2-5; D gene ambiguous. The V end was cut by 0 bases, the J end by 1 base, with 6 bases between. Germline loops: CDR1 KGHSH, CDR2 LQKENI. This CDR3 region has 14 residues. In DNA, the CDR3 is TGTGCCAGCTCACCACCGTTCAGCCAAGAGACCCAGTACTTC. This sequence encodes CASSPPFSQETQYF.

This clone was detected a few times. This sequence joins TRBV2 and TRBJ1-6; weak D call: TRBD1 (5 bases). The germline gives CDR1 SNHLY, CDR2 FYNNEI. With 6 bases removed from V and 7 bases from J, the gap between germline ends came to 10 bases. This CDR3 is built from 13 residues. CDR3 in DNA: TGTGCCAGCAGCACAGGAGAAAATTCACCCCTCCACTTT. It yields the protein CASSTGENSPLHF.

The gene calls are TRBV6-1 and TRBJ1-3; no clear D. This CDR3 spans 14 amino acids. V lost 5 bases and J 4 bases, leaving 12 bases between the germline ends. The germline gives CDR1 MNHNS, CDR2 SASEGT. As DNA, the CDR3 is TGTGCCAGCAGTTCGCCCTTGCAGGGAAACACCATATATTTT. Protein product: CASSSPLQGNTIYF.

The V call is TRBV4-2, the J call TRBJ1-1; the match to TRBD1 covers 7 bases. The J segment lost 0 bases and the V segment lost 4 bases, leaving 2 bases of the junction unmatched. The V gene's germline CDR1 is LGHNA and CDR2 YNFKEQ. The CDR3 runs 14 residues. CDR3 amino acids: CASSLTGVNTEAFF. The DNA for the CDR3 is TGTGCCAGCAGCCTCACAGGGGTGAACACTGAAGCTTTCTTT.

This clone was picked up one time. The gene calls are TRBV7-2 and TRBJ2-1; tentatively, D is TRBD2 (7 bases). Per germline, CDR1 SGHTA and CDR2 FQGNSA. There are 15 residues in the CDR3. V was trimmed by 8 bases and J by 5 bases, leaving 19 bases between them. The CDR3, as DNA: TGTGCCAGCCGGGGGAAGGGGGGGCCAAACAATGAGCAGTTCTTC. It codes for CASRGKGGPNNEQFF.

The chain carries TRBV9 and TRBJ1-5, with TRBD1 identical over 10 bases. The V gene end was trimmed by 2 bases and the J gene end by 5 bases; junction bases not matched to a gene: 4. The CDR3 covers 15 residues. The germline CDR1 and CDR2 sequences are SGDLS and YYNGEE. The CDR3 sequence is CASSVSGTGDQPQHF. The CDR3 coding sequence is TGTGCCAGCAGCGTTTCCGGGACAGGGGATCAGCCCCAGCATTTT.

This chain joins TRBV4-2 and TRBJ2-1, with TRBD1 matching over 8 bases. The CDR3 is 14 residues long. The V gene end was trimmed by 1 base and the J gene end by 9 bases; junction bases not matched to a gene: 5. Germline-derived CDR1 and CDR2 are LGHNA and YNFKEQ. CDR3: CASSQGTGSFEQFF. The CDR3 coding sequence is TGTGCCAGCAGCCAAGGGACAGGGTCCTTTGAGCAGTTCTTC.

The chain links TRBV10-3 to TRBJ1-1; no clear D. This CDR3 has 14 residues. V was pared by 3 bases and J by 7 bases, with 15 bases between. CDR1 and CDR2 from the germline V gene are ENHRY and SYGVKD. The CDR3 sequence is CAISEFPGSSEAFF. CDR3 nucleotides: TGTGCCATCAGTGAATTTCCGGGGTCCAGTGAAGCTTTCTTT.